This TCR beta chain was recorded in a study of PD-1 blockade in classical Hodgkin lymphoma. V was pared by 6 bases and J by 5 bases, with 3 bases of the junction left unmatched. The germline gives CDR1 SQVTM, CDR2 ANQGSEA. The CDR3 covers 12 residues. Sequencing used immunoSEQ multiplex PCR; TCRdb keeps in-frame clones, though not all of them. The data show about 21,000 clones, 65% to 80% seen once. All the patients suffered relapse after autologous stem cell transplantation, and brentuximab vedotin exposure differed. The clonotype comes from a human donor with classical Hodgkin lymphoma. The source was peripheral blood mononuclear cells (PBMCs), collected before the second cycle of nivolumab. The chain recombines TRBV29-1 with TRBJ2-1; 8 bases map to TRBD2. The CDR3 sequence: CSVLAEDNEQFF. DNA of the CDR3: TGCAGCGTACTAGCGGAAGACAATGAGCAGTTCTTC.